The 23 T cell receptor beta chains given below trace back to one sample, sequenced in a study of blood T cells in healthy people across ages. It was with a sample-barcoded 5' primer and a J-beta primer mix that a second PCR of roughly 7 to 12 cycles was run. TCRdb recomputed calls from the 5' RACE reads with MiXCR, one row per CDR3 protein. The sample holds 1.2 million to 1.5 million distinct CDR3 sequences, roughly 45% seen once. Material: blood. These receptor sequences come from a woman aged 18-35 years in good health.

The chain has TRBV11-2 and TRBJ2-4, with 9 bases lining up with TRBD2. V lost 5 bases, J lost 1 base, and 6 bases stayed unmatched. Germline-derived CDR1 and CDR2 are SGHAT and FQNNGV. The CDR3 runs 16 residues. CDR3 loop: CASSPRLAEAKNIQYF. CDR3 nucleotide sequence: TGTGCCAGCAGCCCACGACTAGCGGAGGCCAAAAACATTCAGTACTTC.

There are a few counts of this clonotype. CDR3 coding DNA: TGTGCCAGCAGCCAAGAAAGCGGGACAGACATCTATGGCTACACCTTC. Protein product: CASSQESGTDIYGYTF. The chain carries TRBV4-2 and TRBJ1-2, with 7 bases aligning to TRBD1. From germline, CDR1 is LGHNA and CDR2 YNFKEQ. V lost 0 bases to trimming and J lost 4 bases; unmatched junction nucleotides: 8. This CDR3 is 16 amino acids long.

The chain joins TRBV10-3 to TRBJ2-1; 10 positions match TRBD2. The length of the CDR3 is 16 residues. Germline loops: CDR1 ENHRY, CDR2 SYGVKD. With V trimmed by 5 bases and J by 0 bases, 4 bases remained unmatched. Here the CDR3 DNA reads TGTGCCATCAGTAGCTCTAGCGGGAGCTCCTACAATGAGCAGTTCTTC. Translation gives CAISSSSGSSYNEQFF.

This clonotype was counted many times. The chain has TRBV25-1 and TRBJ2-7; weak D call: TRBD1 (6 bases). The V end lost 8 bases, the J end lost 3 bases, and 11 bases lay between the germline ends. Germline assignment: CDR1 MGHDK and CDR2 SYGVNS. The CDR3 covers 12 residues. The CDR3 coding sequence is TGTGCCAGCCCCGGACAGTACTACGAGCAGTACTTC. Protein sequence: CASPGQYYEQYF.

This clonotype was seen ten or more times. The CDR3 DNA sequence: TGCGCCAGCAGCTTGGCGACTAGCGGGAGAAATGAGCAGTTCTTC. This sequence encodes CASSLATSGRNEQFF. The chain uses TRBV5-1 and TRBJ2-1; 12 bases map to TRBD2. The CDR3 has 15 residues. V shed 0 bases, J shed 7 bases, and the junction held 2 bases outside the gene matches. CDR1 is SGHRS and CDR2 is YFSETQ in the germline V gene.

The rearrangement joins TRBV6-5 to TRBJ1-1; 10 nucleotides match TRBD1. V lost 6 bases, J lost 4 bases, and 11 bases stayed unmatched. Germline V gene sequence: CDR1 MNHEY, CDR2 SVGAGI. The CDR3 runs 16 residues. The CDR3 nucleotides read TGTGCCAGCAGACGTCCCGGGACAGGGGCTGGCACTGAAGCTTTCTTT. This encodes CASRRPGTGAGTEAFF.

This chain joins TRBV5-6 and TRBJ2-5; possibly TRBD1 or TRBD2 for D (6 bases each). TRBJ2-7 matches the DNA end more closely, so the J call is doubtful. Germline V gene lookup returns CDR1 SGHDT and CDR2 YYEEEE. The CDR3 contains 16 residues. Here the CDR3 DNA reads TGTGCCAGCAGCCTTAGGGGGTCCAGCGGGCGCTACGAGCAGTACTTC. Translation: CASSLRGSSGRYEQYF.

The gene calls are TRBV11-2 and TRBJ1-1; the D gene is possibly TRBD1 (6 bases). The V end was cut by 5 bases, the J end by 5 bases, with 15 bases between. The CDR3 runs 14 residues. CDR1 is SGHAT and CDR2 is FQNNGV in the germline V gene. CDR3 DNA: TGTGCCAGCAGCACACAACAGGGAGGTACTGAAGCTTTCTTT. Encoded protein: CASSTQQGGTEAFF.

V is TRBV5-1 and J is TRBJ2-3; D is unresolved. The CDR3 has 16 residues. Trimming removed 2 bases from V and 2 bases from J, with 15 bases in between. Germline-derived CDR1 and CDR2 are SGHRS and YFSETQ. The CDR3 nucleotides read TGCGCCAGCAGCTTTGGCACTCTTCAGCTCACAGATACGCAGTATTTT. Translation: CASSFGTLQLTDTQYF. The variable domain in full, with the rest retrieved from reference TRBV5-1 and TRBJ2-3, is KAGVTQTPRYLIKTRGQQVTLSCSPISGHRSVSWYQQTPGQGLQFLFEYFSETQRNKGNFPGRFSGRQFSNSRSEMNVSTLELGDSALYLCASSFGTLQLTDTQYFGPGTRLTVL.

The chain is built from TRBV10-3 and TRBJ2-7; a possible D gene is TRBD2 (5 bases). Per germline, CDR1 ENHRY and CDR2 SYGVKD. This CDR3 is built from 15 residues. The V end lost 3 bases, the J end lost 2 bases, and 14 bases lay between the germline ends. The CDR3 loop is CAISDGVGKTYEQYF. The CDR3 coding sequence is TGTGCCATCAGTGACGGGGTGGGCAAGACCTACGAGCAGTACTTC.

The CDR3 DNA follows: TGTGCCAGCAGCTTAGGAGCAGGGTGGGCGAACACTGAAGCTTTCTTT. Its protein is CASSLGAGWANTEAFF. The chain uses TRBV11-2 and TRBJ1-1, with D perhaps matching TRBD1 (5 bases). The germline V gene has CDR1 SGHAT and CDR2 FQNNGV. The CDR3 runs to 16 residues. The ends were cut back, 1 base at V and 1 base at J, with 13 bases in the middle.

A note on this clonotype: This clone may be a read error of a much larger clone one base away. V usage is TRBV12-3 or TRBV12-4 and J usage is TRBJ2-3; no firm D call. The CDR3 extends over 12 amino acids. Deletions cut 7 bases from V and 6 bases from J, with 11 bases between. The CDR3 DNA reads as TGTGCCAGCAACCACGGGCCGGATACGCAGTATTTT. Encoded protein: CASNHGPDTQYF.

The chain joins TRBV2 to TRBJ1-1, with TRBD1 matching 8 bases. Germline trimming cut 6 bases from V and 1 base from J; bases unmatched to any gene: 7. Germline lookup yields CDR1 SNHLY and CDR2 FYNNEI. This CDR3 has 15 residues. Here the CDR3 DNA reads TGTGCCAGCAGCGGACAGGGAGAGTCGAACACTGAAGCTTTCTTT. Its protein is CASSGQGESNTEAFF.

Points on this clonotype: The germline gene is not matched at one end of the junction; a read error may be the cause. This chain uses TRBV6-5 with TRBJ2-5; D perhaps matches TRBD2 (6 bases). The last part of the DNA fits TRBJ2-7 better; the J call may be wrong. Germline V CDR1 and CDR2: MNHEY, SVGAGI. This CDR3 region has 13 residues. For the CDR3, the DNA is TGTGCCAGCAGTGACTCGGGGGACTACGAGCAGTACTTC. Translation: CASSDSGDYEQYF.

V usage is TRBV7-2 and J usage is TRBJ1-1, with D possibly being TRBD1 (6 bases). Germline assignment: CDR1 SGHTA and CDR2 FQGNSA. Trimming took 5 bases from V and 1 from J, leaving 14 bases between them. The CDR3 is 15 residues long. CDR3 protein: CASSPPTGWNTEAFF. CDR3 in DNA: TGTGCCAGCAGCCCTCCCACAGGGTGGAACACTGAAGCTTTCTTT.

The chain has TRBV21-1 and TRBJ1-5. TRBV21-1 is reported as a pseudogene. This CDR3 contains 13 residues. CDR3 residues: CASSKGTGQPQHF. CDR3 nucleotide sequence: TGTGCCAGCAGCAAAGGAACCGGTCAGCCCCAGCATTTT.

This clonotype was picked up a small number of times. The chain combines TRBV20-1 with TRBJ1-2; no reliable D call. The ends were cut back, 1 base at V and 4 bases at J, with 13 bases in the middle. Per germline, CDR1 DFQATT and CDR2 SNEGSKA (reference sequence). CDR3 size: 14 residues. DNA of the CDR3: TGCAGTGCTAGAGTGTCGGCCGGATCCTATGGCTACACCTTC. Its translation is CSARVSAGSYGYTF.

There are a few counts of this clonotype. CDR3 in amino acids: CASSLDETSGGRETQYF. CDR3 nucleotides: TGTGCCAGCAGCTTAGACGAGACTAGCGGGGGGCGAGAGACCCAGTACTTC. The chain couples TRBV7-9 to TRBJ2-5, with TRBD2 matching over 13 bases. This CDR3 spans 17 amino acids. V lost 1 base and J lost 4; bases outside the gene matches: 6. Germline CDR1 is SEHNR and CDR2 is FQNEAQ (reference sequence).

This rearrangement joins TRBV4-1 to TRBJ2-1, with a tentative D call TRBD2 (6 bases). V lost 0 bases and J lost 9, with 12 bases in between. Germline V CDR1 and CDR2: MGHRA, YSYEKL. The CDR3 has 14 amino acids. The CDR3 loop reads CASSQDELAGEQFF. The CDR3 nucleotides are TGCGCCAGCAGCCAAGATGAACTAGCTGGTGAGCAGTTCTTC.

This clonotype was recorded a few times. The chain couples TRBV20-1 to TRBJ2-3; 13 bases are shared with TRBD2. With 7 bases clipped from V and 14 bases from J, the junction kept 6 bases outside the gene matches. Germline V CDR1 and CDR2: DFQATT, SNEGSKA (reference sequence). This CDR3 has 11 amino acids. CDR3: CSGLAGGPSYF. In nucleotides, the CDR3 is TGCAGTGGACTAGCGGGGGGTCCATCGTATTTT.

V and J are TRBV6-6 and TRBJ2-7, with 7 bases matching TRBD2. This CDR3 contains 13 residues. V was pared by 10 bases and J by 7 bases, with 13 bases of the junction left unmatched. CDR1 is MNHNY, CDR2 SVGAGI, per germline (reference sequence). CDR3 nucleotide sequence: TGTGCCACGCTCAGGGAGGGGCTGGGGGAGCAGTACTTC. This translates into CATLREGLGEQYF.

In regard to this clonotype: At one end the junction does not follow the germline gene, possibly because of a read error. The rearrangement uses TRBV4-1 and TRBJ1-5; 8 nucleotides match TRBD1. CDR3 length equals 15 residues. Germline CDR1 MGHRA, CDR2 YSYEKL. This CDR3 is CASGQHRGSNQPQHF. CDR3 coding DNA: TGCGCCAGCGGCCAACACAGGGGGAGCAATCAGCCCCAGCATTTT.

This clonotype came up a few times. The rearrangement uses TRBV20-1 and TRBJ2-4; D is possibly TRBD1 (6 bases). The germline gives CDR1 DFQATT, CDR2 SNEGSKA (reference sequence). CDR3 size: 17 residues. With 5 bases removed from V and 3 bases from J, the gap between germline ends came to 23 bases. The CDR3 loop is CSAPLTGTLRGKNIQYF. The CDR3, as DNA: TGCAGTGCTCCACTAACCGGGACACTCAGAGGCAAAAACATTCAGTACTTC.